Presented here are 5 T cell receptor beta chains from one specimen sequenced in a study of T cell responses to AZD1222 COVID-19 vaccine. Measured with immunoSEQ multiplex PCR; TCRdb has only the in-frame clones, and not every one. Found here are 180,000 or so clones, approximately 90% of them singletons; the top ten hold about 1.8%. Specimen: peripheral blood, collected 28 days after the second AZD1222 dose. Every receptor here comes from an adult who received the AZD1222 COVID-19 vaccine.

The V and J genes are TRBV6-5 and TRBJ2-3; TRBD2 is a possible D gene (6 bases). Per germline, CDR1 MNHEY and CDR2 SVGAGI. This CDR3 is 15 amino acids long. Deletions cut 6 bases from V and 2 bases from J, with 15 bases between. Here the CDR3 reads CASSTQAGPTDTQYF. The CDR3 DNA follows: TGTGCCAGCAGCACCCAGGCGGGACCCACAGATACGCAGTATTTT.

This rearrangement joins TRBV19 to TRBJ1-5; D perhaps matches TRBD1 (5 bases). Per germline, CDR1 LNHDA and CDR2 SQIVND (reference sequence). V was trimmed by 6 bases and J by 6 bases, leaving 15 bases between them. The CDR3 contains 14 residues. The CDR3 DNA reads as TGTGCCAGTAGCCTACGGGGGATAGGTCAGCCCCAGCATTTT. Translation gives CASSLRGIGQPQHF.

There are a few counts of this clone. The CDR3 loop is CAWSPSPRVPNSPLHF. The CDR3 DNA reads TGTGCCTGGAGTCCCTCCCCCAGGGTCCCCAATTCACCCCTCCACTTT. V gene TRBV30 combines with J gene TRBJ1-6, with a possible D match to TRBD1 (5 bases). Trimming cost V 2 bases and J 7 bases, with 18 bases left between them. Germline V gives CDR1 GTSNPN, CDR2 SVGIG (reference sequence). This CDR3 is 16 amino acids long.

The V and J genes are TRBV6-5 and TRBJ2-7, with 10 nucleotides matching TRBD1. Unmatched junction bases numbered 8, after V lost 5 bases and J lost 10 bases. The CDR3 sequence is 13 residues long. The germline V gene has CDR1 MNHEY and CDR2 SVGAGI. CDR3 amino acids: CASSRLGTGEQYF. CDR3 sequence (DNA): TGTGCCAGCAGTCGCCTCGGGACAGGGGAACAGTACTTC.

DNA for the CDR3: TGTGCCAGCAGCCCAGGATACGGGGACACTGAAGCTTTCTTT. Amino acids: CASSPGYGDTEAFF. V usage is TRBV7-9 and J usage is TRBJ1-1; no clear D. V was pared by 5 bases and J by 3 bases, with 13 bases between. The CDR3 covers 14 residues. The germline CDR1 and CDR2 sequences are SEHNR and FQNEAQ (reference sequence).